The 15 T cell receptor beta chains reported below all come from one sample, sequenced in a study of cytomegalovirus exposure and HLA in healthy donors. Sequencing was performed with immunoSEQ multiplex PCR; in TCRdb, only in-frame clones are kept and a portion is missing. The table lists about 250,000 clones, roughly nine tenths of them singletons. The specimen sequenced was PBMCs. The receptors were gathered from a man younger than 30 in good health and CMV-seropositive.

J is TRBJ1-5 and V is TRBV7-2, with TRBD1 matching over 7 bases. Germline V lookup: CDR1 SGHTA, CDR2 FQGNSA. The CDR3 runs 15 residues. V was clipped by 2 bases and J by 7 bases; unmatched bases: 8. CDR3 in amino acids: CASSLYEGAGQPQHF. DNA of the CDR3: TGTGCCAGCAGCTTATATGAGGGGGCAGGACAGCCCCAGCATTTT.

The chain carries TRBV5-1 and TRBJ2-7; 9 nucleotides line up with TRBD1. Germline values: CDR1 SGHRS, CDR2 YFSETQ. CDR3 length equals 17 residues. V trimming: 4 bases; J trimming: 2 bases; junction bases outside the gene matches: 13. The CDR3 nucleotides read TGCGCCAGCAGCAAAACCAAGGACAGGGGCTTCCCCTACGAGCAGTACTTC. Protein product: CASSKTKDRGFPYEQYF.

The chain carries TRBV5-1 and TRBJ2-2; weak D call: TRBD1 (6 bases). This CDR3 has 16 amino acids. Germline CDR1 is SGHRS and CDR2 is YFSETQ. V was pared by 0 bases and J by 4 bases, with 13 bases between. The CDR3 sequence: CASSLGPGGFTGELFF. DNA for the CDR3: TGCGCCAGCAGCTTGGGTCCTGGGGGCTTCACCGGGGAGCTGTTTTTT.

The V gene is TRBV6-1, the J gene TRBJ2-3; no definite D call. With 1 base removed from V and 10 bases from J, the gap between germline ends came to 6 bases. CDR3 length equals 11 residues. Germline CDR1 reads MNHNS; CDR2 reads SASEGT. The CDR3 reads CASSEGGAQYF. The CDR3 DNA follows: TGTGCCAGCAGTGAAGGAGGTGCGCAGTATTTT.

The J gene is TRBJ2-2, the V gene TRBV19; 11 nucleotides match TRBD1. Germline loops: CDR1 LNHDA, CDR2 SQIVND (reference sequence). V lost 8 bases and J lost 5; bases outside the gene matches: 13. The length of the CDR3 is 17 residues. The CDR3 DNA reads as TGTGCCAGTGAGAACCGGGACAGGGGGATGATTACCGGGGAGCTGTTTTTT. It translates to CASENRDRGMITGELFF.

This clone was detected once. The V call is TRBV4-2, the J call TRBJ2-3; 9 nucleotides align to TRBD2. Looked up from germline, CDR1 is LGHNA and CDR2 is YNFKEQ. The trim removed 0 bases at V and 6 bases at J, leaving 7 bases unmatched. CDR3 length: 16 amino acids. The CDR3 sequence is CASSQDPVAGADTQYF. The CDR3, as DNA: TGTGCCAGCAGCCAAGATCCCGTAGCGGGAGCTGATACGCAGTATTTT.

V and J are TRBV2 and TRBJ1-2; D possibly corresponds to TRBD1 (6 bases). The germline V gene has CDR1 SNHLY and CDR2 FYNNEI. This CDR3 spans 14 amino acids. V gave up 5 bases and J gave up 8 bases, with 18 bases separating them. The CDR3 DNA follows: TGTGCCAGCAGTCTCGGGACATTGGGGGCCGGCTACACCTTC. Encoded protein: CASSLGTLGAGYTF.

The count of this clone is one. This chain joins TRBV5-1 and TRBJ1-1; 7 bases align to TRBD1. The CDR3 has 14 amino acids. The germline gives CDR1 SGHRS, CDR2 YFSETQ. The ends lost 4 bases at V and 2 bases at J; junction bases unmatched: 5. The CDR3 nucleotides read TGCGCCAGCAGCGTCACAGGGGCCAACACTGAAGCTTTCTTT. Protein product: CASSVTGANTEAFF. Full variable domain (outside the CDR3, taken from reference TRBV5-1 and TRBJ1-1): KAGVTQTPRYLIKTRGQQVTLSCSPISGHRSVSWYQQTPGQGLQFLFEYFSETQRNKGNFPGRFSGRQFSNSRSEMNVSTLELGDSALYLCASSVTGANTEAFFGQGTRLTVV.

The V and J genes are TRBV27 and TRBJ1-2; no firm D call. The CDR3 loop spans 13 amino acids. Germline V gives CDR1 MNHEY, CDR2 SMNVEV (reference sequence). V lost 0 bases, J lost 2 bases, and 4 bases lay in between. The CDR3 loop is CASSLSPNYGYTF. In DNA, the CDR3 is TGTGCCAGCAGTTTATCCCCGAACTATGGCTACACCTTC.

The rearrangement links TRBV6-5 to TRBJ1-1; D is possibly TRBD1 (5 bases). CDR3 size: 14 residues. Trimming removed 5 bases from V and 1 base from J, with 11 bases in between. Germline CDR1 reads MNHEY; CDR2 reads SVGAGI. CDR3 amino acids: CASSRGTENTEAFF. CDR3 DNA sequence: TGTGCCAGCAGTCGCGGGACGGAGAACACTGAAGCTTTCTTT.

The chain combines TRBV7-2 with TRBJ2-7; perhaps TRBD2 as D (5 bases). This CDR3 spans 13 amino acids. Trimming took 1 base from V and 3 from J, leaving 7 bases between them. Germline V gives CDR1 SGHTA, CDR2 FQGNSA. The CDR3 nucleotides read TGTGCCAGCAGCTTAGTCGGGATCTACGAGCAGTACTTC. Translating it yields CASSLVGIYEQYF. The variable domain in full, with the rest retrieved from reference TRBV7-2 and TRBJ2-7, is GAGVSQSPSNKVTEKGKDVELRCDPISGHTALYWYRQSLGQGLEFLIYFQGNSAPDKSGLPSDRFSAERTGGSVSTLTIQRTQQEDSAVYLCASSLVGIYEQYFGPGTRLTVT.

The CDR3 DNA follows: TGCAGCGTTGTCCCCAGTGACGCTTCCTCTGGAAACACCATATATTTT. This gives the protein CSVVPSDASSGNTIYF. The rearrangement uses TRBV29-1 and TRBJ1-3, with D unresolved. Trimming stripped 4 bases from V and 0 bases from J, with 16 bases between. CDR1 and CDR2 (germline): SQVTM, ANQGSEA. This CDR3 is built from 16 residues.

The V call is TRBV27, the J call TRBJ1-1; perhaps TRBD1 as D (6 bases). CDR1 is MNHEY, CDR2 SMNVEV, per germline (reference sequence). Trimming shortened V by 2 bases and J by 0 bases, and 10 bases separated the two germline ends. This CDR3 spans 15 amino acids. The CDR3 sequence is CASSLTGHMNTEAFF. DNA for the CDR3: TGTGCCAGCAGTTTAACAGGGCACATGAACACTGAAGCTTTCTTT.

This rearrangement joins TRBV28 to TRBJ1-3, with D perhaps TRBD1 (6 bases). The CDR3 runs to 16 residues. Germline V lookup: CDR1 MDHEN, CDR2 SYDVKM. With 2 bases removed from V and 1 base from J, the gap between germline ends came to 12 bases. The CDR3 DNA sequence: TGTGCCAGCAGTTTAGGTTCAGGGGATTCTGGAAACACCATATATTTT. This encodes CASSLGSGDSGNTIYF.

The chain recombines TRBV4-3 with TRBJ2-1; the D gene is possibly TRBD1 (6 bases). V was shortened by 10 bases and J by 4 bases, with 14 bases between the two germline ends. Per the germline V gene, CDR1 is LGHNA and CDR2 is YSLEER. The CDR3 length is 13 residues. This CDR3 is CATQGSEYNEQFF. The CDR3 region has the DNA TGCGCCACCCAGGGGAGTGAGTACAATGAGCAGTTCTTC.